These 6 T cell receptor beta chains came from one sample sequenced in a study of control samples from healthy donors and cancer patients. Assay used: immunoSEQ multiplex PCR; TCRdb lists only in-frame clones, some missing. The table has under 150,000 clones, less than 95% seen once; the top ten hold 3.6%. The sequenced sample was blood. These receptors were obtained from a man in his thirties or forties in good health.

The rearrangement uses TRBV4-2 and TRBJ2-5; D unclear. The CDR3 runs 13 residues. Trimming stripped 1 base from V and 1 base from J, with 4 bases between. Germline V CDR1 and CDR2: LGHNA, YNFKEQ. Here the CDR3 DNA reads TGTGCCAGCAGCCAAGGCGCCCAAGAGACCCAGTACTTC. Its translation: CASSQGAQETQYF.

This clone came up once. The chain links TRBV7-2 to TRBJ1-4; tentatively, D is TRBD1 (6 bases). This CDR3 spans 14 amino acids. Germline lookup yields CDR1 SGHTA and CDR2 FQGNSA. Trimming stripped 6 bases from V and 5 bases from J, with 13 bases between. CDR3 amino acids: CASRGGQTNEKLFF. CDR3 DNA sequence: TGTGCCAGCAGGGGCGGACAGACAAATGAAAAACTGTTTTTT.

The V call is TRBV9, the J call TRBJ1-6, with D unclear. In germline, CDR1 is SGDLS, CDR2 YYNGEE. V lost 3 bases and J lost 3, with 7 bases in between. The CDR3 runs 14 residues. The DNA for the CDR3 is TGTGCCAGCAGCGCGGACGGCTATAATTCACCCCTCCACTTT. Translating gives CASSADGYNSPLHF.

The J gene is TRBJ1-2, the V gene TRBV28; D not resolved. CDR3 length equals 15 residues. V lost 0 bases to trimming and J lost 3 bases, with 11 bases between them. Germline lookup yields CDR1 MDHEN and CDR2 SYDVKM. The CDR3 region is CASSLWGTKDYGYTF. The CDR3 DNA reads as TGTGCCAGCAGTTTATGGGGAACCAAAGACTATGGCTACACCTTC.

In its sample, this clone was seen once. Other DNA sequences in this specimen translate into the identical CDR3. The genes are TRBV6-5 and TRBJ2-1; D is possibly TRBD1 (5 bases). This CDR3 has 15 residues. Trimming took off 2 bases at V and 1 base at J, with 9 bases between the two ends. From germline, CDR1 is MNHEY and CDR2 SVGAGI. The CDR3 DNA reads as TGTGCCAGCAGTTACGATAGGGGATCCTACAATGAGCAGTTCTTC. Translation: CASSYDRGSYNEQFF.

This CDR3 is CASSSRDTIYNEQFF. In DNA, the CDR3 is TGTGCCAGCAGCTCCCGGGACACTATCTACAATGAGCAGTTCTTC. The rearrangement links TRBV11-2 to TRBJ2-1; the D gene is possibly TRBD1 (6 bases). Germline V gene lookup returns CDR1 SGHAT and CDR2 FQNNGV. V was pared by 4 bases and J by 3 bases, with 13 bases between. The CDR3 covers 15 residues.